Listed below are T cell receptor beta chains from one sample, sequenced in a study of T-cell memory formation after mild COVID-19. Using its own MiXCR run on the 5' RACE reads, TCRdb lists one record per CDR3 protein. The sample has under 300,000 distinct CDR3 sequences, approximately 9% seen once. Sequences were obtained from PBMCs or a T cell subset sorted from them (not recorded which). These receptors were collected from a man aged 18 to 30 who had mild COVID-19 (a few samples of this study predate the infection). Cell type and time point are not known. CDR3s include the opening cysteine and the closing phenylalanine or tryptophan. A D gene is named only where the DNA matches it firmly. A row's size may be missing; if present it is once, few, many or a size class.

>-|TRBV20-1|TRBJ1-3|11|-
CSARWGDTIYF
TGCAGTGCTAGATGGGGAGACACCATATATTTT
>-|TRBV6-2/TRBV6-3|TRBJ2-1|15|TRBD1
CASRTGGEGKNEQFF
TGTGCCAGCAGAACAGGGGGCGAAGGAAAGAATGAGCAGTTCTTC
>few|TRBV7-2|TRBJ2-3|14|TRBD2
CASSRRLAGDTQYF
TGTGCCAGCAGCCGCAGACTAGCCGGAGATACGCAGTATTTT
>few|TRBV5-1|TRBJ1-6|13|-
CASRTTEDSPLHF
TGCGCCAGCCGTACGACGGAGGATTCACCCCTCCACTTT
>few|TRBV24-1|TRBJ2-5|11|-
CATSDLRVEGF
TGTGCCACCAGTGATTTGCGGGTCGAGGGCTTC
>many|TRBV12-3/TRBV12-4|TRBJ1-1|15|TRBD1
CASSLGQGGVTEAFF
TGTGCCAGCAGTTTGGGGCAAGGGGGCGTCACTGAAGCTTTCTTT
>-|TRBV12-3/TRBV12-4|TRBJ2-2|13|-
CASSRMGLGELFF
TGTGCCAGCAGTAGGATGGGGCTCGGCGAGCTGTTTTTT
>-|TRBV19|TRBJ1-1|13|TRBD1
CASTLTGDTEAFF
TGTGCCAGTACATTGACAGGGGACACTGAAGCTTTCTTT
>few|TRBV10-3|TRBJ1-2|15|TRBD1
CAISGTGAGIDGYTF
TGTGCCATCAGCGGGACAGGGGCGGGGATCGATGGCTACACCTTC
>few|TRBV7-2|TRBJ1-6|12|TRBD1
CASSPTGYTLHF
TGTGCCAGCAGCCCGACAGGGTACACCCTCCACTTT
>few|TRBV7-3|TRBJ1-1|14|-
CASSLIGPGAEAFF
TGTGCCAGCAGCTTAATAGGCCCGGGGGCTGAAGCTTTCTTT
>-|TRBV5-4|TRBJ1-6|15|-
CASSPGRTIRSPLHF
TGTGCCAGCAGCCCCGGGAGGACAATTCGATCACCCCTCCACTTT
>-|TRBV12-3/TRBV12-4|TRBJ1-1|16|-
CASSRLLTGTGTEAFF
TGTGCCAGCAGCCGACTACTTACAGGGACGGGCACTGAAGCTTTCTTT
>-|TRBV12-3/TRBV12-4|TRBJ2-3|11|-
CASRTGDTQYF
TGTGCCAGCAGGACGGGAGATACGCAGTATTTT
>few|TRBV20-1|TRBJ2-1|15|-
CSASGRVSSYNEQFF
TGCAGTGCTAGTGGACGAGTTAGCTCCTACAATGAGCAGTTCTTC
>few|TRBV19|TRBJ1-5|14|-
CASIADFGGQPQHF
TGTGCCAGTATCGCGGACTTCGGGGGTCAGCCCCAGCATTTT
>many|TRBV7-3|TRBJ2-3|14|-
CASSASGYTDTQYF
TGTGCCAGCAGCGCCAGCGGTTACACAGATACGCAGTATTTT
>-|TRBV4-1|TRBJ2-1|19|TRBD2
CASSQDKASGRGRDNEQFF
TGCGCCAGCAGCCAAGATAAGGCTAGCGGGCGGGGGAGAGACAATGAGCAGTTCTTC
>-|TRBV2|TRBJ1-4|12|-
CASSEREEKLFF
TGTGCCAGCAGTGAACGGGAAGAAAAACTGTTTTTT
>-|TRBV5-4|TRBJ2-5|14|-
CASSPGLLKETQYF
TGTGCCAGCAGCCCGGGGCTGTTAAAAGAGACCCAGTACTTC
>few|TRBV5-1|TRBJ1-1|14|-
CASSLATEDTEAFF
TGCGCCAGCAGCTTGGCCACGGAAGACACTGAAGCTTTCTTT
>few|TRBV5-1|TRBJ1-6|13|-
CASRTSDNSPLHF
TGCGCCAGCAGGACCTCGGATAATTCACCCCTCCACTTT
>many|TRBV5-4|TRBJ1-1|13|-
CASSPGLGPEAFF
TGTGCCAGCAGCCCGGGGTTGGGACCTGAAGCTTTCTTT
>-|TRBV10-3|TRBJ2-3|16|TRBD2
CAIRLGSGGGTDTQYF
TGTGCCATCAGACTGGGGAGCGGGGGTGGCACAGATACGCAGTATTTT
>-|TRBV20-1|TRBJ1-1|13|-
CSAIAQGNTEAFF
TGCAGTGCTATTGCCCAGGGGAACACTGAAGCTTTCTTT
>few|TRBV3-1|TRBJ1-1|14|-
CASSQGLGDTEAFF
TGTGCCAGCAGCCAAGGGCTGGGGGACACTGAAGCTTTCTTT
>few|TRBV20-1|TRBJ2-4|11|-
CSADDWDIQYF
TGCAGTGCTGACGATTGGGACATTCAGTACTTC
>many|TRBV4-3|TRBJ2-3|17|-
CASSQGAGTSGADTQYF
TGCGCCAGCAGCCAAGGGGCCGGGACCTCGGGCGCAGATACGCAGTATTTT
>-|TRBV7-9|TRBJ2-3|16|-
CASSPMGAAVWYTQYF
TGTGCCAGCAGCCCCATGGGCGCAGCGGTGTGGTATACGCAGTATTTT
>-|TRBV7-2|TRBJ2-5|13|-
CASSLWAGETQYF
TGTGCCAGCAGCTTATGGGCGGGGGAGACCCAGTACTTC
>-|TRBV15|TRBJ2-3|14|TRBD2
CATSRDRGGGTQYF
TGTGCCACCAGCAGAGATCGGGGGGGCGGTACGCAGTATTTT
>many|TRBV18|TRBJ2-1|15|TRBD2
CASSPRRALAGEQFF
TGTGCCAGCTCACCACGTCGGGCGTTAGCGGGTGAGCAGTTCTTC
>many|TRBV5-1|TRBJ1-1|15|-
CASSARAGVGTEAFF
TGCGCCAGCAGCGCCAGGGCAGGGGTGGGGACTGAAGCTTTCTTT
>many|TRBV20-1|TRBJ2-1|15|TRBD2
CSARETGGRDNEQFF
TGCAGTGCTAGAGAGACGGGGGGGAGGGACAATGAGCAGTTCTTC
>-|TRBV7-8|TRBJ1-1|12|-
CASSATSGSAFF
TGTGCCAGCAGCGCTACCTCAGGGTCAGCTTTCTTT
>-|TRBV24-1|TRBJ2-3|13|TRBD1
CATEDRGGDTQYF
TGTGCCACGGAGGACAGGGGGGGGGATACGCAGTATTTT
>-|TRBV3-1|TRBJ2-5|17|TRBD2
CASSQYSGGGGEETQYF
TGTGCCAGCAGCCAGTATAGCGGGGGGGGAGGTGAAGAGACCCAGTACTTC
>-|TRBV7-2|TRBJ2-5|14|-
CASSLFGGRETQYF
TGTGCCAGCAGCCTTTTCGGGGGACGGGAGACCCAGTACTTC
>few|TRBV7-2|TRBJ1-1|15|TRBD1
CASSLEGAIHTEAFF
TGTGCCAGCAGCTTAGAGGGGGCAATCCACACTGAAGCTTTCTTT
>-|TRBV29-1|TRBJ1-5|15|TRBD1
CSVRTGTGGNQPQHF
TGCAGCGTGCGAACCGGGACAGGGGGCAATCAGCCCCAGCATTTT
>few|TRBV28|TRBJ1-3|15|-
CASSLSGTGGNTIYF
TGTGCCAGCAGTTTATCAGGGACTGGTGGAAACACCATATATTTT
>few|TRBV7-2|TRBJ2-7|14|TRBD1
CASSYDRGSYEQYF
TGTGCCAGCAGCTACGACAGGGGGTCGTACGAGCAGTACTTC
>few|TRBV5-1|TRBJ2-3|17|-
CASSLDVDGGQEDTQYF
TGCGCCAGCAGCTTGGATGTAGACGGAGGGCAGGAAGATACGCAGTATTTT
>-|TRBV24-1|TRBJ2-7|15|TRBD1
CATTPRDRGSYEQYF
TGTGCCACCACACCCCGGGACAGGGGATCCTACGAGCAGTACTTC
>many|TRBV7-2|TRBJ1-4|15|TRBD1
CASSPWTGIDEKLFF
TGTGCCAGCAGCCCATGGACAGGGATTGACGAAAAACTGTTTTTT
>-|TRBV12-3/TRBV12-4|TRBJ2-1|15|-
CASRGFAGVYNEQFF
TGTGCCAGCAGAGGTTTTGCGGGCGTTTACAATGAGCAGTTCTTC
>-|TRBV7-8|TRBJ2-3|15|-
CASSFGWGFTDTQYF
TGTGCCAGCAGTTTTGGGTGGGGTTTCACAGATACGCAGTATTTT
>many|TRBV6-2/TRBV6-3|TRBJ1-1|13|-
CASSYIGGTEAFF
TGTGCCAGCAGTTACATCGGGGGGACTGAAGCTTTCTTT
>many|TRBV9|TRBJ2-2|15|TRBD2
CASSVGRGWTGELFF
TGTGCCAGCAGCGTCGGGAGGGGCTGGACCGGGGAGCTGTTTTTT
>-|TRBV20-1|TRBJ2-1|14|-
CSGRRESSYNEQFF
TGCAGTGGTCGGAGGGAGAGCTCCTACAATGAGCAGTTCTTC
>-|TRBV29-1|TRBJ1-1|11|-
CSVATGAEAFF
TGCAGCGTAGCGACAGGCGCTGAAGCTTTCTTT
>many|TRBV7-2|TRBJ1-5|15|-
CASSLAGLTNQPQHF
TGTGCCAGCAGCTTGGCCGGCTTGACAAATCAGCCCCAGCATTTT